This T cell receptor (beta chain) comes out of a study of blood T cell repertoires in COVID-19. Overall study: The United States, Italy and Spain supplied acute and convalescent COVID-19 samples. Sample material is recorded as cDNA or gDNA derived from T cells, B-cell-depleted T cells, or PBMCs.

V shed 6 bases and J shed 6 bases, with 15 bases lying between them. The CDR3 runs 13 residues. Germline-derived CDR1 and CDR2 are SEHNR and FQNEAQ (reference sequence). Authors' analysis steps: It was from reference gene primer amplification that nucleated cell counts were estimated. The data were produced by immunoSEQ multiplex PCR, yet TCRdb's version contains in-frame clones alone and is incomplete. For V, J and clone size, that table is used; D and trimming come from the DNA. The sample has some 220,000 clones; 70% to 85% are singletons. The genes are TRBV7-9 and TRBJ2-7, with a tentative D call TRBD2 (5 bases). The sample taken for sequencing was peripheral blood. The receptor was derived from a man in his fifties with active or convalescent COVID-19. This CDR3 reads CASSRTEVGEQYF. CDR3 in DNA: TGTGCCAGCAGTCGGACGGAGGTCGGCGAGCAGTACTTC.